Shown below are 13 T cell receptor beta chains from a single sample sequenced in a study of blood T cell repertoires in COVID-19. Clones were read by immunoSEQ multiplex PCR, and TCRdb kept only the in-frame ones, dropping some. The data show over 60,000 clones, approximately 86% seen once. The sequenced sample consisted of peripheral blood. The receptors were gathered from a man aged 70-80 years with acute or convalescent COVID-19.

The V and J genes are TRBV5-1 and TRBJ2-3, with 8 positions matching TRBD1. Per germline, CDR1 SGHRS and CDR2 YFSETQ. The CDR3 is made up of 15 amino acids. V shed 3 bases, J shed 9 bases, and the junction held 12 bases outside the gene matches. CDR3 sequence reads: CASSSRGQEPTTQYF. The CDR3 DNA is TGCGCCAGCAGCTCCCGGGGACAGGAACCAACGACGCAGTATTTT. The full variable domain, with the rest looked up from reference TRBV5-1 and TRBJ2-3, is KAGVTQTPRYLIKTRGQQVTLSCSPISGHRSVSWYQQTPGQGLQFLFEYFSETQRNKGNFPGRFSGRQFSNSRSEMNVSTLELGDSALYLCASSSRGQEPTTQYFGPGTRLTVL.

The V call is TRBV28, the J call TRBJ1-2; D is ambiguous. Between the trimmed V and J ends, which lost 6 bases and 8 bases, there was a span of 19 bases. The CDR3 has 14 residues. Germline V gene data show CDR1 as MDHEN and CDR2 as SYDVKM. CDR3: CASSPNTRGKGYTF. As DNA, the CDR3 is TGTGCCAGCAGCCCCAACACGAGAGGAAAGGGCTACACCTTC.

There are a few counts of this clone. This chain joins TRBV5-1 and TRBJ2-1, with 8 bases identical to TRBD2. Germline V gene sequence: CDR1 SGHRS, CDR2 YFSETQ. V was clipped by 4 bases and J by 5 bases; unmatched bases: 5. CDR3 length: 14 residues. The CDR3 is CASSPGLGHNEQFF. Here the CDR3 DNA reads TGCGCCAGCAGCCCGGGACTAGGCCACAATGAGCAGTTCTTC.

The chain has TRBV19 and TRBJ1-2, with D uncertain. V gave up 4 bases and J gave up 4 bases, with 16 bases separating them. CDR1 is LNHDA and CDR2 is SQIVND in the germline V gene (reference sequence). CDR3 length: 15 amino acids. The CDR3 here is CASSKTQDWGYGYTF. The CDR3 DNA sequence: TGTGCCAGTAGTAAGACTCAGGACTGGGGCTATGGCTACACCTTC.

The chain's CDR3 is CASTSERGGTYEQYF. CDR3 in DNA: TGTGCCAGCACCTCTGAGCGGGGGGGTACCTACGAGCAGTACTTC. J is TRBJ2-7 and V is TRBV7-9, with TRBD2 identical over 10 bases. Germline V CDR1 and CDR2: SEHNR, FQNEAQ (reference sequence). This CDR3 spans 15 amino acids. Losses at the gene ends were 7 bases for V and 2 bases for J; bases not matched to a gene: 8.

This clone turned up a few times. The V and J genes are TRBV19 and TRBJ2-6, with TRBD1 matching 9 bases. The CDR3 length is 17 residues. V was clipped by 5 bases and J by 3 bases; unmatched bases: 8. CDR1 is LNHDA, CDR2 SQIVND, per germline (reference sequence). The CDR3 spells CASSLGQGLIGANVLTF. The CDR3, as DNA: TGTGCCAGTAGTCTTGGACAGGGGTTAATTGGGGCCAACGTCCTGACTTTC.

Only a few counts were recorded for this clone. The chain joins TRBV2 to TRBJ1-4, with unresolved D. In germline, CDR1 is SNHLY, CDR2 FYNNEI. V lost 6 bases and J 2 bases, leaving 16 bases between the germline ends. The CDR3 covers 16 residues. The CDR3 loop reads CASSGRAGGTNEKLFF. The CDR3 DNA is TGTGCCAGCAGCGGCCGGGCGGGAGGTACTAATGAAAAACTGTTTTTT.

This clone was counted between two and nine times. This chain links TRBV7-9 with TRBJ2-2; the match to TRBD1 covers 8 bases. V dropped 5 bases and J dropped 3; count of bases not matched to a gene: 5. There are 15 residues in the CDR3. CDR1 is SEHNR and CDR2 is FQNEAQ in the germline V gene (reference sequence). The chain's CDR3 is CASSASGGHTGELFF. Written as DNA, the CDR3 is TGTGCCAGCAGCGCCTCAGGGGGCCACACCGGGGAGCTGTTTTTT.

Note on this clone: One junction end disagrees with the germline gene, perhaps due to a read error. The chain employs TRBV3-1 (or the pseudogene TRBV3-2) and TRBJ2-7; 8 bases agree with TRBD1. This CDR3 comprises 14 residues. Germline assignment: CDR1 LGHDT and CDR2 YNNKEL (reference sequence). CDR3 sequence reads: CASSQAQGAREQYF. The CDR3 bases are TGTGCCAGCAGCCAAGCGCAGGGGGCACGGGAGCAATACTTC.

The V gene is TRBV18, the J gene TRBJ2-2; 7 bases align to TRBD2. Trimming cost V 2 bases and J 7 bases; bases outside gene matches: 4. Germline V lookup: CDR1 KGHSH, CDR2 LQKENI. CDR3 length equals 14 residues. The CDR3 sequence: CASSPSSGVGELFF. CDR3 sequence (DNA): TGTGCCAGCTCACCATCTAGCGGAGTCGGGGAGCTGTTTTTT.

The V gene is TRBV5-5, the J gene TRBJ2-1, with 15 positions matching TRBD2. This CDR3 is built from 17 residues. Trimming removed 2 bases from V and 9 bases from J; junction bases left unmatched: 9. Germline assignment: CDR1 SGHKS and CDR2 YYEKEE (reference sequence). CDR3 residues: CASSFGGLAGGEGEQFF. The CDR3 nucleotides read TGTGCCAGCAGCTTCGGCGGACTAGCGGGAGGGGAGGGTGAGCAGTTCTTC.

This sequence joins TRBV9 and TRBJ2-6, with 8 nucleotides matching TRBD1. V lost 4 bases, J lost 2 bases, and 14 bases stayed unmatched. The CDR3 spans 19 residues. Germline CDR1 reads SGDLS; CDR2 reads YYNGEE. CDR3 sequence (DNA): TGTGCCAGCAGCCCATCTTTGATGGACAGGGACCCTGGGGCCAACGTCCTGACTTTC. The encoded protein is CASSPSLMDRDPGANVLTF.

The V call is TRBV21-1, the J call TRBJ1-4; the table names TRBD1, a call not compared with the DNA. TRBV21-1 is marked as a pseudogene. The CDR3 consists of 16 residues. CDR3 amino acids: CASTAGTLIQNEKLFF. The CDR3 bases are TGTGCCTCAACAGCAGGCACCTTGATTCAAAATGAAAAACTGTTTTTT.